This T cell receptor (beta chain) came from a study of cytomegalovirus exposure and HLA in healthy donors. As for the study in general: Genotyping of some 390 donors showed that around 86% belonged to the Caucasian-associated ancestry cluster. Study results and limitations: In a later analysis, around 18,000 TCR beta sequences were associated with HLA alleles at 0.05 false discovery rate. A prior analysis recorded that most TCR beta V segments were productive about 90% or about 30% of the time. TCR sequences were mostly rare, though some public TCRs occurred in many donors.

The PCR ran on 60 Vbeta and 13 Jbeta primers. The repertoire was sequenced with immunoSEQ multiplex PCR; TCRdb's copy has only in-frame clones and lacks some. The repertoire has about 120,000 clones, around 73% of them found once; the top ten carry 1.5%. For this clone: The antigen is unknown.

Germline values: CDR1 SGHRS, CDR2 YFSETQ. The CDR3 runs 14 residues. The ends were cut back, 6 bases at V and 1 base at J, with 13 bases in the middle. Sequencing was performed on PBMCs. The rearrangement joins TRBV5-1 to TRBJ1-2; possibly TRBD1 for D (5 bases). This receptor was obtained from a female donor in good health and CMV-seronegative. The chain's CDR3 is CASTKGLGNYGYTF. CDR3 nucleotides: TGCGCCAGCACGAAGGGGCTAGGTAACTATGGCTACACCTTC.